This T cell receptor beta chain was identified during a study of T cell responses to AZD1222 COVID-19 vaccine (dated by TCRdb to the early 2020s). A note on the overall study: AZD1222 recipients with second doses at about 4 weeks or about 12 weeks were pooled, because spike-specific TCR depth and breadth did not differ between schedules. A total of 230 or so trial participants underwent TCR sequencing, of whom 207 received two doses of AZD1222 and around 26 received two doses of the MenACWY control vaccine. Trial participants were enrolled by age into subgroups of 18-55, 56-69 and 70-plus years, and 148, 28 and 57 TCR-sequenced participants, respectively, were included in these subgroups. Summary of the overall study and its limitations: Conclusions about previously exposed vaccinees were limited because only a handful of AZD1222 recipients were SARS-CoV-2 seropositive at baseline. In the small 56-69-year group, the increase in depth fell short of significance, most likely because of low power. Most participants were white British and females outnumbered males, and the authors suggested that clonal diversity may have been underestimated. No day 14 peak-response samples were available, so repertoires were characterized only after the peak T cell response. A significant rise in spike-specific TCR breadth and depth was observed after two AZD1222 doses relative to day 0 and relative to MenACWY recipients. Reportedly, almost half of the unique spike-specific TCRs recognized epitopes lying outside the regions that are mutated in the B.1.351 and B.1.1.7 variants. CD4 TCRs associated with the vaccine covered the entire spike protein, and the dominant responses were in regions 160-218 and 743-854.

Interpreted using the paper, the time point label stands for: baseline before first vaccination. Samples from vaccinated people were obtained from the UK trials COV001 and COV002, which included a single-blind randomized controlled phase 2/3 trial of AZD1222 (ChAdOx1 nCoV-19) in healthy adults. Trial participant PBMC samples were collected at day 0 and day 28 after the second dose for TCRbeta chain sequencing. The CDR3 regions of human TCRbeta chains were subjected to immunosequencing. On the authors' methods: TCRs in the repertoires were matched against a reference library of SARS-CoV-2-specific TCRs that had been generated with the MIRA antigen-specificity platform. Breadth was defined as the fraction of unique TCRs that were SARS-CoV-2-associated. Depth was defined as the fraction of total T cells that were SARS-CoV-2-associated. Using the MIRA data, each spike-specific TCR was mapped to the spike region that the TCR reacts to and placed in a CD4 or CD8 class. Log10-transformed breadth and depth values were compared by one-way ANOVA with Sidak's multiple comparisons tests. What TCRdb holds here is the immuneACCESS table cut down to in-frame rearrangements. Part of the clones is not present; checked against another copy, under half of the missing clones reflect an unresolved V gene, and the others are unexplained. The V and J calls and clone size come from that table; D and trimming were worked out from the DNA. This sample has 140,000 to 150,000 clones in its table, and roughly 93% of those were observed once. Under 6.5% of the sample comes from the top ten.

On this clone: This receptor's antigen is unknown. No qualities accompany the bases; no much larger clone lies one base away.

This TCR derives from an adult in good health. The specimen comprised peripheral blood, sampled on day 0 of AZD1222 vaccination.

At the DNA level, the sequence is TGTGCCAGCAGCTTCCAGGGTACCGAGCAGTACTTC. Its protein is CASSFQGTEQYF. Recombination linked TRBV5-5 to TRBJ2-7; TRBD1 is perhaps the D gene, given 5 matching bases. The germline V gene (reference sequence) sets CDR1 to SGHKS and CDR2 to YYEKEE. The V and J ends are trimmed by 2 bases and 6 bases, leaving 9 bases between them. Inclusive of the bounding cysteine and phenylalanine, the CDR3 is 12 residues long. CDR3 DNA only is kept here, 36 bases in frame from base 1.